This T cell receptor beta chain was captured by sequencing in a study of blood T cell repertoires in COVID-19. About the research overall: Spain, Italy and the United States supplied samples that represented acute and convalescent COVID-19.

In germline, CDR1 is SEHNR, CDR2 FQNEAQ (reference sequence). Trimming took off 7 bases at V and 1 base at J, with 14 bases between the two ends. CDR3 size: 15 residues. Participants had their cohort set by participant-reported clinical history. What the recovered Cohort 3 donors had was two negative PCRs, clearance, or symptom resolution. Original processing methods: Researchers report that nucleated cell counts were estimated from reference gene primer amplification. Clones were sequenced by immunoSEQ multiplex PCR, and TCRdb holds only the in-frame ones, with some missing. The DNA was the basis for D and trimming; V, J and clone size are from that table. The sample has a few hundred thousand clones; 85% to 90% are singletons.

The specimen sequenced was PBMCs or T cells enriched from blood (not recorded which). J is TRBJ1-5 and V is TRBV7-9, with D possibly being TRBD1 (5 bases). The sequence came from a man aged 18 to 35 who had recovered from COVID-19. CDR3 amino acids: CASMDGGLSNQPQHF. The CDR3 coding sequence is TGTGCCAGCATGGACGGGGGGTTAAGCAATCAGCCCCAGCATTTT.